This is a list of T cell receptor beta chains from one sample in a study of blood T cell repertoires in COVID-19. Sequenced by immunoSEQ multiplex PCR; TCRdb stores in-frame clones only, minus some. The table lists over 35,000 clones, 85% of them singletons. The material sequenced was peripheral blood. These receptors all come from a human donor in a cohort sampled during active COVID-19. Both conserved end residues are part of each CDR3. A D gene is named only where the DNA matches it firmly. Where a row states a size, it is once, few, many or the class of an expanded clone; other rows omit it.

TRBJ2-3	-	-	TRBV24-1	TGTGCCACCGCGGAGGGGGGGTTCTACACAGATACGCAGTATTTT	CATAEGGFYTDTQYF
TRBJ2-7	-	TRBD2	TRBV10-3	TGTGCCATCAGTGACCCCCGGACTAGCGTGTACGAGCAGTACTTC	CAISDPRTSVYEQYF
TRBJ1-5	-	-	TRBV5-8	TGTGCCAGCAGCTTGGCCTTAGGGGGCAATCAGCCCCAGCATTTT	CASSLALGGNQPQHF
TRBJ1-2	-	TRBD1	TRBV2	TGTGCCACCCGCAGGGGGCTTGGCTACACCTTC	CATRRGLGYTF
TRBJ1-5	-	-	TRBV28	TGTGCCAGCAGTTTTCAGGGGCTCAATCAGCCCCAGCATTTT	CASSFQGLNQPQHF
TRBJ2-5	-	TRBD1	TRBV9	TGTGCCAGCAGCGTAGGCCGGGACAGAGAGACCCAGTACTTC	CASSVGRDRETQYF
TRBJ2-3	-	TRBD1	TRBV10-1	TGCGCCAGCAGCTTCGACAGGGACGAAGATACGCAGTATTTT	CASSFDRDEDTQYF
TRBJ1-2	-	-	TRBV7-9	TGTGCCAGCAGCGCGACAGGAGAGGGCTACACCTTC	CASSATGEGYTF
TRBJ2-7	-	-	TRBV9	TGTGCCAGCAGCGCGGGGAGCCGAGGCCACTACGAGCAGTACTTC	CASSAGSRGHYEQYF
TRBJ2-2	-	-	TRBV12-3/TRBV12-4	TGTGCCAGCAGTTTAGTCCGCGGGGAGCTGTTTTTT	CASSLVRGELFF
TRBJ2-2	-	TRBD1	TRBV19	TGTGCCAGTAGTACGGGGTGGGACAGCGCGAACACCGGGGAGCTGTTTTTT	CASSTGWDSANTGELFF
TRBJ2-1	-	TRBD1	TRBV5-1	TGCGCCAGCAGCTCGGGACAGTCCTACAATGAGCAGTTCTTC	CASSSGQSYNEQFF
TRBJ1-4	-	-	TRBV30	TGTGCCTGGACGAGGGGGACTAATGAAAAACTGTTTTTT	CAWTRGTNEKLFF
TRBJ1-1	-	-	TRBV7-2	TGTGCCAGCAGCCCAGGGATCTGGAACACTGAAGCTTTCTTT	CASSPGIWNTEAFF
TRBJ1-5	-	-	TRBV3-1/TRBV3-2	TGTGCCAGCAGCCAAGATTTGTCAGGGGGCAATCAGCCCCAGCATTTT	CASSQDLSGGNQPQHF
TRBJ2-3	-	-	TRBV19	TGTGCCAGTAGTTTGAGCTTAGATACGCAGTATTTT	CASSLSLDTQYF
TRBJ2-5	-	TRBD2	TRBV3-1/TRBV3-2	TGTGCCAGCTTGGGCCGGGGGGGAGAGACCCAGTACTTC	CASLGRGGETQYF
TRBJ2-2	-	-	TRBV5-1	TGCGCCAGCAGCTTGGAATCCCGGGGGTTCGCCGGGGAGCTGTTTTTT	CASSLESRGFAGELFF
TRBJ2-5	-	TRBD1	TRBV7-9	TGTGCCAGCAGCCGACCGGGACAGGGGGCTTTGGAGACCCAGTACTTC	CASSRPGQGALETQYF
TRBJ1-3	few	TRBD1	TRBV7-9	TGTGCCAGCCGACAGGGGGCTGGAAACACCATATATTTT	CASRQGAGNTIYF
TRBJ2-1	-	TRBD2	TRBV4-1	TGCGCCAGCAGCCAAGAGCGAACTAGCGGGAGCAATGAGCAGTTCTTC	CASSQERTSGSNEQFF
TRBJ2-1	once	TRBD2	TRBV7-3	TGTGCCAGCAGCTCTACCGGGACTAGCGGGGGAGAGCAGTTCTTC	CASSSTGTSGGEQFF
TRBJ1-5	-	-	TRBV2	TGTGCCAGCAGTGTGGTCGGGTTTCAGCCCCAGCATTTT	CASSVVGFQPQHF
TRBJ1-2	-	-	TRBV29-1	TGCAGCGTTGGAGGGGGACCTTGGGGCTACACCTTC	CSVGGGPWGYTF
TRBJ1-2	-	TRBD1	TRBV29-1	TGCAGCGTAGGTGACAGGGAAGCTGGCTACACCTTC	CSVGDREAGYTF
TRBJ1-1	-	-	TRBV19	TGTGCCAGTAGTATGATGAGTGCAGGGCCTCTCGAAGCTTTCTTT	CASSMMSAGPLEAFF
TRBJ1-1	-	-	TRBV12-3/TRBV12-4	TGTGCCAGCTTCGGTTTCGAGAACACTGAAGCTTTCTTT	CASFGFENTEAFF
TRBJ2-5	-	TRBD2	TRBV10-3	TGTGCCATCAGTGAGTCGTATCAGCGGGGGCGCCTGCAAGAGACCCAGTACTTC	CAISESYQRGRLQETQYF
TRBJ2-1	-	TRBD1	TRBV6-1	TGTGCCAGCACCTCGACAGGGGGAGGGTACAATGAGCAGTTCTTC	CASTSTGGGYNEQFF
TRBJ1-5	-	-	TRBV18	TGTGCCAGCTCACCGTCAGCCGGGGGCAATCAGCCCCAGCATTTT	CASSPSAGGNQPQHF
TRBJ2-1	-	-	TRBV4-2	TGTGCCAGCAGCCAACCCCAACGCGATGAGCAGTTCTTC	CASSQPQRDEQFF
TRBJ1-6	many	TRBD1	TRBV28	TGTGCCAGCAGGGCAACGGGACAGGGAAATTCACCCCTCCACTTT	CASRATGQGNSPLHF
TRBJ2-3	-	TRBD2	TRBV3-1/TRBV3-2	TGTGCCAGCAGCCCCGGGGGGTCAAGCACAGATACGCAGTATTTT	CASSPGGSSTDTQYF
TRBJ1-1	-	-	TRBV9	TGTGCCAGCAGCGTAGACCAGGGGAACACTGAAGCTTTCTTT	CASSVDQGNTEAFF
TRBJ1-1	-	-	TRBV7-2	TGTGCCAGCAGTCCACCCCGGGAAAACACTGAAGCTTTCTTT	CASSPPRENTEAFF
TRBJ2-1	-	TRBD2	TRBV6-2/TRBV6-3	TGTGCCAGCAGTTCATCCGGGACTAGCGGATACAATGAGCAGTTCTTC	CASSSSGTSGYNEQFF
TRBJ1-6	-	-	TRBV18	TGTGCCAGCTCAAGGGAGGGCTCTTCACCCCTCCACTTT	CASSREGSSPLHF
TRBJ2-7	-	-	TRBV5-1	TGCGCCAGCAGCTTGGGACAGGATACCTACGAGCAGTACTTC	CASSLGQDTYEQYF
TRBJ2-3	-	TRBD2	TRBV6-2/TRBV6-3	TGTGCCAGCAGTTACCGCTTAACGGACGGGACTAGCGGGAGGGGTGATACGCAGTATTTT	CASSYRLTDGTSGRGDTQYF
TRBJ1-3	few	-	TRBV7-9	TGTGCCAGCAGCTTCCCCTCACCAGGGCGGCAAGGTGGAAACACCATATATTTT	CASSFPSPGRQGGNTIYF
TRBJ1-1	-	-	TRBV30	TGTGCCTGGAGCCCTCAGGTCCCTGAAGCTTTCTTT	CAWSPQVPEAFF
TRBJ2-7	-	-	TRBV10-3	TGTGCCATCAGTCGGGTGGACGAGCAGTACTTC	CAISRVDEQYF
TRBJ1-2	-	TRBD1	TRBV5-4	TGTGCCAGCAGTCCTATACATCAGGGGGCTAACTATGGCTACACCTTC	CASSPIHQGANYGYTF
TRBJ1-5	-	TRBD1	TRBV6-5	TGTGCCAGCAGTTCCGGGACAGGGGGGTTGCAGCCCCAGCATTTT	CASSSGTGGLQPQHF
TRBJ2-7	few	TRBD2	TRBV27	TGTGCCAGCAGTTATACCGGGACTAGCGGACCCTACGAGCAGTACTTC	CASSYTGTSGPYEQYF
TRBJ2-1	-	-	TRBV7-2	TGTGCCAGCAGAATTACAGGAGTGGGTTCCTACAATGAGCAGTTCTTC	CASRITGVGSYNEQFF
TRBJ2-5	-	TRBD2	TRBV27	TGTGCCAGCAGTTTATATAGCGGGGGGGCCCCAGAGACCCAGTACTTC	CASSLYSGGAPETQYF
TRBJ2-1	-	TRBD2	TRBV10-2	TGCGCCAGCAGTTCTAGCGGGGGGTTATACAATGAGCAGTTCTTC	CASSSSGGLYNEQFF
TRBJ2-1	once	TRBD2	TRBV14	TGTGCCAGCAGCCTTGGGACTAGCGGGGTTCTTGGGCAGTTCTTC	CASSLGTSGVLGQFF
TRBJ2-7	-	-	TRBV11-2	TGTGCCAGCAGCCGAACAGTTGACTACGAGCAGTACTTC	CASSRTVDYEQYF
TRBJ1-5	-	-	TRBV12-3/TRBV12-4	TGTGCCAGCACTACAGGGTATCAGCCCCAGCATTTT	CASTTGYQPQHF
TRBJ2-7	-	-	TRBV18	TGTGCCAGCTCACCATCATACGGGAACTACGAGCAGTACTTC	CASSPSYGNYEQYF